Described below is a single TCR beta chain sequence and its context. What it binds is not known. This record comes from a study of T cell responses to AZD1222 COVID-19 vaccine. Overall study: Second-dose timings of about 4 or about 12 weeks were pooled.

Study-wide findings and caveats: Receipt of two AZD1222 doses was followed by a rise in Spike-specific TCR breadth and depth.

J was trimmed by 4 bases and V by 5 bases; bases with no gene match: 7. Looked up from germline, CDR1 is SGHTA and CDR2 is FQGNSA. This CDR3 region has 16 residues. Here immunoSEQ multiplex PCR was the method, and the copy in TCRdb shows in-frame clones only, minus some. Of 70,000 to 90,000 clones in the sample, around 90% were seen once. The origin of this receptor is an adult in good health. Specimen: peripheral blood, collected on day 0 of AZD1222 vaccination. This chain links TRBV7-2 with TRBJ2-1; 11 nucleotides line up with TRBD2. CDR3 DNA sequence: TGTGCCAGCAGCGATGGAGGACTAGCGGGTTACAATGAGCAGTTCTTC. Amino acid sequence: CASSDGGLAGYNEQFF.